The T cell receptor beta chain under discussion was sequenced for a study of blood T cell repertoires in COVID-19. Study-level information: Italy, Spain and the United States were the sources of the convalescent and acute COVID-19 samples.

The CDR3 is 14 amino acids. Trimming took 5 bases from V and 0 from J, leaving 10 bases between them. Germline values: CDR1 MNHEY, CDR2 SVGEGT. As originally analysed: Estimates of nucleated cell counts were drawn from the amplification of reference gene primers. Sequencing was performed with immunoSEQ multiplex PCR; in TCRdb, only in-frame clones are kept and a portion is missing. V and J calls and clone size are as listed in that table; D and trimming were resolved from the DNA. Seen here are about 73,000 clones, more than 70% observed once, and the top ten hold approximately 2.3%. The sequenced sample consisted of peripheral blood. The chain uses TRBV6-2 or TRBV6-3 and TRBJ1-1, with D perhaps matching TRBD1 (5 bases). The origin of this receptor is a man aged 70-80 years with COVID-19, enrolled during active disease. CDR3: CASSTTAMNTEAFF. The CDR3 DNA sequence: TGTGCCAGCAGTACGACAGCCATGAACACTGAAGCTTTCTTT.